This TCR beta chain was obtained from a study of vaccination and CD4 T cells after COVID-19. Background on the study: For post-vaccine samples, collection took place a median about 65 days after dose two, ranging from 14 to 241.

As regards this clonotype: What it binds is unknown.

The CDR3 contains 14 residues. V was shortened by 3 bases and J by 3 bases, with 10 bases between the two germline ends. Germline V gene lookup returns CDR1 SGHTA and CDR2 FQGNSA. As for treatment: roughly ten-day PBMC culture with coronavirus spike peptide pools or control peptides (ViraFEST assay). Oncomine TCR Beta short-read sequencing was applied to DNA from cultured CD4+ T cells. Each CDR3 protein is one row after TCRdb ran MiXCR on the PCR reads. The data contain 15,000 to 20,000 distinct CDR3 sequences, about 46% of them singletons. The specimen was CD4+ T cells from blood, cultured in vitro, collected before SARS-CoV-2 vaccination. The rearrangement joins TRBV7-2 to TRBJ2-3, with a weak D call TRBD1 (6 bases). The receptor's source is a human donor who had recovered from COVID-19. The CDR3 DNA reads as TGTGCCAGCAGCTTCGGGACACTAACAGATACGCAGTATTTT. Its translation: CASSFGTLTDTQYF. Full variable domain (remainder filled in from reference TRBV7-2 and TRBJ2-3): GAGVSQSPSNKVTEKGKDVELRCDPISGHTALYWYRQSLGQGLEFLIYFQGNSAPDKSGLPSDRFSAERTGGSVSTLTIQRTQQEDSAVYLCASSFGTLTDTQYFGPGTRLTVL.